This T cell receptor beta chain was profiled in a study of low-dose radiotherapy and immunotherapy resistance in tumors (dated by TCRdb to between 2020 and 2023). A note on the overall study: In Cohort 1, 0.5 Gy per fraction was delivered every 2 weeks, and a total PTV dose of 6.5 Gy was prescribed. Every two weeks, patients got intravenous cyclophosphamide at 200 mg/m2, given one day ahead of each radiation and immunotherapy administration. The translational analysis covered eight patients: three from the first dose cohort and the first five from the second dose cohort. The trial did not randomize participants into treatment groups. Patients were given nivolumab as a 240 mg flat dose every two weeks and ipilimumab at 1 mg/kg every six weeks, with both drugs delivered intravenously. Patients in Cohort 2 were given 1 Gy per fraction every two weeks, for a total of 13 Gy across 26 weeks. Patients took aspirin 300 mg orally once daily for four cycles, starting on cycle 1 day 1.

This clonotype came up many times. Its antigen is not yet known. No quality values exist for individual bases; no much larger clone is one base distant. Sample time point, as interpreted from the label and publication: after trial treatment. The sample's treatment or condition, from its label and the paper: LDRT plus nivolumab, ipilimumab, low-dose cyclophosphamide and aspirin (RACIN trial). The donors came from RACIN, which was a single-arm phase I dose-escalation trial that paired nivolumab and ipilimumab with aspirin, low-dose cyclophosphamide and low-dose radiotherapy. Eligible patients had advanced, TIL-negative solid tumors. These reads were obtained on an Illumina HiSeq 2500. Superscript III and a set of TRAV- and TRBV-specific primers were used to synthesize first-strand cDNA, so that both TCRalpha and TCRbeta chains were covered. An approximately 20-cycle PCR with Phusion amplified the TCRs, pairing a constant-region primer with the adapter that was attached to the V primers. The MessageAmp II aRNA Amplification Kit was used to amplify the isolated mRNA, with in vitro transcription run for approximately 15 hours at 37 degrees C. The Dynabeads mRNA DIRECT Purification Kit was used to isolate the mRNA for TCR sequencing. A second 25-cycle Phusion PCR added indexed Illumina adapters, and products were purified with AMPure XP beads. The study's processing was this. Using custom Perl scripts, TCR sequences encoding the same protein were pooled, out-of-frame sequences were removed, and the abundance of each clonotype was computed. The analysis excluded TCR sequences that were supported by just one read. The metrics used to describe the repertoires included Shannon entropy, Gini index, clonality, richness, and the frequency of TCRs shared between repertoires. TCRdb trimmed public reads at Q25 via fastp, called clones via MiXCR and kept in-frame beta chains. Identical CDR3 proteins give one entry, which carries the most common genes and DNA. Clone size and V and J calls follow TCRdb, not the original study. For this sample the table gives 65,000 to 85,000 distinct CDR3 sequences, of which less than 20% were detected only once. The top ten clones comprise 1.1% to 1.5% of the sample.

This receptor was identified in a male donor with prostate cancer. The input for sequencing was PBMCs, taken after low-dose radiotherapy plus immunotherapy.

The CDR3 region has the sequence CSATYRGPDTQYF. The DNA reads as follows: TGCAGTGCTACCTACAGGGGCCCAGATACGCAGTATTTT. The chain joins TRBV20-1 to TRBJ2-3, with TRBD1 matching 7 junction bases. The CDR3 numbers 13 residues from cysteine through phenylalanine. Here the CDR3 DNA is all that survives: 39 bases in frame from base 1. The V end gives up 4 bases and the J end 4 bases, leaving 5 bases in the junction not matched to a gene. Taken from the germline V gene (reference sequence), the CDR1 and CDR2 loops are DFQATT and SNEGSKA.